This T cell receptor beta chain appears in the sequencing data of a study of T-cell memory formation after mild COVID-19. Overall study findings and caveats: Later expanders leaned toward CD4+, whereas clones contracting from day 15 to 85 were balanced CD4/CD8. Cross-reactive memory appears to have joined, as suggested by some responding clones showing up in pre-infection memory.

This clonotype was seen many times. Its antigen is not known. One entry per CDR3 protein results from TCRdb running MiXCR on the 5' RACE reads. The sample holds roughly 240,000 distinct CDR3 sequences; around 15% are singletons and the top ten take 20% to 25%. The germline CDR1 and CDR2 sequences are MNHEY and SVGEGT. The CDR3 sequence is 13 residues long. Trimming stripped 6 bases from V and 1 base from J, with 9 bases between. The source of this sequence is a man between 18 and 35 years old who had mild COVID-19 (a few samples of this study predate the infection). Cell type and time point are not known. V usage is TRBV6-2 or TRBV6-3 and J usage is TRBJ1-1; D is undetermined. Sequenced sample: PBMCs or a T cell subset sorted from them (not recorded which). CDR3 region: CASSWDGNTEAFF. CDR3 DNA sequence: TGTGCCAGCAGCTGGGATGGGAACACTGAAGCTTTCTTT.